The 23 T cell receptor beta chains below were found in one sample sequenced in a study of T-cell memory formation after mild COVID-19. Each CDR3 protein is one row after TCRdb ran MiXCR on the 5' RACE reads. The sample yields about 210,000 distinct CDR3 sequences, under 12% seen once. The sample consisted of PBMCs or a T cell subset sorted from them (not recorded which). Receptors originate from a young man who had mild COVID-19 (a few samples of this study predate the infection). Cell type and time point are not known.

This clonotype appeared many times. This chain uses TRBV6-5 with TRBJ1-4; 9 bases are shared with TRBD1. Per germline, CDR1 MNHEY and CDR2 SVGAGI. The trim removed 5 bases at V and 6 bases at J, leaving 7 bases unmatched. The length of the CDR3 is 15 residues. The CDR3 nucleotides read TGTGCCAGCAGTAGTTCCGGGACAGGGCATGAAAAACTGTTTTTT. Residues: CASSSSGTGHEKLFF.

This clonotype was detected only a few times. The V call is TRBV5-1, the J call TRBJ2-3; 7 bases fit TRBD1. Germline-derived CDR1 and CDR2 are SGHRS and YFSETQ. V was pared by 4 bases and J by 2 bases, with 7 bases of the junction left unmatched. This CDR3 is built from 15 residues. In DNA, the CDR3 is TGCGCCAGCAGCGGGACAGTAAAACCCACAGATACGCAGTATTTT. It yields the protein CASSGTVKPTDTQYF.

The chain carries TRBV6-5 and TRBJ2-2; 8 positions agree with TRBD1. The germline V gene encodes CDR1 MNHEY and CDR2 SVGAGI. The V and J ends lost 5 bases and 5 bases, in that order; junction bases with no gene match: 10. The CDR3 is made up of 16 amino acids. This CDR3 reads CASSRGRDRLTGELFF. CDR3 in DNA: TGTGCCAGCAGTCGCGGCCGGGACAGGCTTACCGGGGAGCTGTTTTTT.

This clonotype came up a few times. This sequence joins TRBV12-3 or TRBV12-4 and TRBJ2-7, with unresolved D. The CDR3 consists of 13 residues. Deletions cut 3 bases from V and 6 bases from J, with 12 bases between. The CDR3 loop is CASSFAVGGEQYF. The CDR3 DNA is TGTGCCAGCAGTTTTGCAGTCGGCGGCGAGCAGTACTTC.

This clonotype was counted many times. The DNA for the CDR3 is TGTGCCACCAGCGGCGGGACACTTCTAGGAGAAAAACTGTTTTTT. This gives the protein CATSGGTLLGEKLFF. V is TRBV15 and J is TRBJ1-4, with D tentatively TRBD1 (6 bases). V was clipped by 5 bases and J by 8 bases, with 18 bases between them. Germline CDR1 and CDR2: LNHNV and YYDKDF (reference sequence). The CDR3 covers 15 residues.

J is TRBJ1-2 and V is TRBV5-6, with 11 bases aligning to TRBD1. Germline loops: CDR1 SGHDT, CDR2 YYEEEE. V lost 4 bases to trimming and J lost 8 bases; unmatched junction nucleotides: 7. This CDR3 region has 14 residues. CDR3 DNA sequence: TGTGCCAGCAGCCCGGACAGGGGGCTGGGGGGCTACACCTTC. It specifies CASSPDRGLGGYTF.

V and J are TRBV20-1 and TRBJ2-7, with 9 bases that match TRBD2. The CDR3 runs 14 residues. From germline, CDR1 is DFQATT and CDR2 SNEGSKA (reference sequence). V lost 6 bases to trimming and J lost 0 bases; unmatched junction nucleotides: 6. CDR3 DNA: TGCAGTGCGGTTAGCGGGGGCCTCTCCTACGAGCAGTACTTC. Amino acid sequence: CSAVSGGLSYEQYF.

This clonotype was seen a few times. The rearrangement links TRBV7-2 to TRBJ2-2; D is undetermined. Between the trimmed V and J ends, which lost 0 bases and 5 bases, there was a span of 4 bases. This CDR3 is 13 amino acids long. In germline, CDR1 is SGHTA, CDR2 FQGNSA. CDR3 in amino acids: CASSLAYTGELFF. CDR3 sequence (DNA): TGTGCCAGCAGCTTAGCGTATACCGGGGAGCTGTTTTTT.

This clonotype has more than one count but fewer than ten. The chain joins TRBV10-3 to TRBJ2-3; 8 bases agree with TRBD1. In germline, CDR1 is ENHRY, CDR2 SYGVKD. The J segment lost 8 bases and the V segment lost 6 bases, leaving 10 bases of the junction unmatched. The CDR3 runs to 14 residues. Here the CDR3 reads CAIRDRDHSSTQYF. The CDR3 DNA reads TGTGCCATCAGGGACAGGGACCACTCCTCTACGCAGTATTTT.

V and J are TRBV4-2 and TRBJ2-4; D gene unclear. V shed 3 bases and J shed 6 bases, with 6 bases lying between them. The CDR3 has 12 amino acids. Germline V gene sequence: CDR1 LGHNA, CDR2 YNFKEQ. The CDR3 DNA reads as TGTGCCAGCAGCCACGCGCCAAACATTCAGTACTTC. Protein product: CASSHAPNIQYF.

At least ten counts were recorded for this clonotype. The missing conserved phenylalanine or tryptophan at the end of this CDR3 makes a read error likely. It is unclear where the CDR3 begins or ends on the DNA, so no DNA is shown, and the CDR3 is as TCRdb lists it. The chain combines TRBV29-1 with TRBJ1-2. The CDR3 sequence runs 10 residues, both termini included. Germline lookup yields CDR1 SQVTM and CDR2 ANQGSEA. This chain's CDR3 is CSVDSRDFLS.

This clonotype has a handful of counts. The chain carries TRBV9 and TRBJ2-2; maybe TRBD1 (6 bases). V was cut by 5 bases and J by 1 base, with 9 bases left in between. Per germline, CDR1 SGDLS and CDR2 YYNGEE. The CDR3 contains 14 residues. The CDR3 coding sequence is TGTGCCAGCAGGATGGGACAGAACACCGGGGAGCTGTTTTTT. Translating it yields CASRMGQNTGELFF.

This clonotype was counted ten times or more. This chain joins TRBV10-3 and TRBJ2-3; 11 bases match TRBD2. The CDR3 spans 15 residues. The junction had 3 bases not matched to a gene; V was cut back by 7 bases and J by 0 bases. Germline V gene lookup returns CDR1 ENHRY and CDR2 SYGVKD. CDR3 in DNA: TGTGCCATCACGACTAGCGGGGAGAGCACAGATACGCAGTATTTT. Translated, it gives CAITTSGESTDTQYF.

This CDR3 reads CASSLGGWRGAQETQYF. CDR3 DNA: TGTGCCAGCAGCTTAGGAGGTTGGCGGGGCGCACAAGAGACCCAGTACTTC. This sequence joins TRBV11-3 and TRBJ2-5; the D gene is possibly TRBD2 (6 bases). CDR3 size: 17 residues. Germline assignment: CDR1 SGHNT and CDR2 YENEEA. Between the trimmed V and J ends, which lost 1 base and 2 bases, there was a span of 17 bases.

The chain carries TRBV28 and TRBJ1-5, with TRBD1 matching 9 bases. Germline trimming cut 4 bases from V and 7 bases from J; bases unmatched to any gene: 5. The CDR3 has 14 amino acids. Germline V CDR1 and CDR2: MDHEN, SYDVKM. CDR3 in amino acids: CASSSPQGAQPQHF. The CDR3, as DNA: TGTGCCAGCAGTTCTCCACAGGGGGCGCAGCCCCAGCATTTT. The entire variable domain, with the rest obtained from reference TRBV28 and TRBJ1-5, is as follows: DVKVTQSSRYLVKRTGEKVFLECVQDMDHENMFWYRQDPGLGLRLIYFSYDVKMKEKGDIPEGYSVSREKKERFSLILESASTNQTSMYLCASSSPQGAQPQHFGDGTRLSIL.

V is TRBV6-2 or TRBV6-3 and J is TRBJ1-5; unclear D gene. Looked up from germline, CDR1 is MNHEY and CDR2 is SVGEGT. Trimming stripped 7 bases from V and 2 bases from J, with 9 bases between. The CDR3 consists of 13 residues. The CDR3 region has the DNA TGTGCCAGCACCCCGGACGGCAATCAGCCCCAGCATTTT. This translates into CASTPDGNQPQHF.

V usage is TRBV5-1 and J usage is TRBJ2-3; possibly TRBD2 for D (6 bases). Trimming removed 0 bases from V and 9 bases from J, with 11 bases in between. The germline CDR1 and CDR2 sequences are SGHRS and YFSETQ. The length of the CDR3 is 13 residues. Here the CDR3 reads CASSLAWEDTQYF. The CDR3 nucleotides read TGCGCCAGCAGCTTGGCCTGGGAGGACACGCAGTATTTT.

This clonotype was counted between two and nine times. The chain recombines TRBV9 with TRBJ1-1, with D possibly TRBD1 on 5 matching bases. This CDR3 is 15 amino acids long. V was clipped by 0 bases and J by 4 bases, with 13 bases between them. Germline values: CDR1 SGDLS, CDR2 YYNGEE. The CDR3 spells CASSVVSGVGTEAFF. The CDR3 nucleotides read TGTGCCAGCAGCGTAGTTTCGGGGGTCGGCACTGAAGCTTTCTTT.

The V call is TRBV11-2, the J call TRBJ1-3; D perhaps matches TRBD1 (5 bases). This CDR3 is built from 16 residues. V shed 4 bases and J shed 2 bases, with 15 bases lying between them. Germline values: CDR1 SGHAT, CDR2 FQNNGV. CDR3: CASSSRGWGAGNTIYF. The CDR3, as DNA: TGTGCCAGCAGCTCCCGGGGGTGGGGTGCTGGAAACACCATATATTTT.

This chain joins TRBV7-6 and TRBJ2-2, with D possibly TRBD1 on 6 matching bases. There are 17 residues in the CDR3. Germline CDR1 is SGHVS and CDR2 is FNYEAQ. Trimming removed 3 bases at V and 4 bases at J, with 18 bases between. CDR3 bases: TGTGCCAGCAGCTTGGCTCGGGCAGGGGAGTTCACCGGGGAGCTGTTTTTT. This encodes CASSLARAGEFTGELFF.

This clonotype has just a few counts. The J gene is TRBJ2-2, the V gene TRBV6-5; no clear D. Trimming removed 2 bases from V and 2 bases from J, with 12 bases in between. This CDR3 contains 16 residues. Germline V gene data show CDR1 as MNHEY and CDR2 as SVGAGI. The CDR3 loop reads CASSYVRSRNTGELFF. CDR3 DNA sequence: TGTGCCAGCAGTTACGTGAGGAGTAGAAACACCGGGGAGCTGTTTTTT.

The CDR3: CASSPTGRPGTEAFF. The CDR3 DNA sequence: TGTGCCAGCAGCCCAACGGGGCGGCCGGGGACTGAAGCTTTCTTT. The chain combines TRBV5-5 with TRBJ1-1, with a tentative D call TRBD1 (5 bases). The CDR3 contains 15 residues. The V end lost 4 bases, the J end lost 5 bases, and 18 bases lay between the germline ends. Germline V CDR1 and CDR2: SGHKS, YYEKEE (reference sequence).

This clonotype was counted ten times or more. Written as DNA, the CDR3 is TGTGCCAGCAGTGACAGGGAGCGGGAGCAGTACGTC. Protein product: CASSDREREQYV. The chain recombines TRBV6-2 or TRBV6-3 with TRBJ2-7, with 7 bases identical to TRBD1. The CDR3 sequence is 12 residues long. The V and J ends lost 5 bases and 7 bases, in that order; junction bases with no gene match: 5. Germline CDR1 is MNHEY and CDR2 is SVGEGT.